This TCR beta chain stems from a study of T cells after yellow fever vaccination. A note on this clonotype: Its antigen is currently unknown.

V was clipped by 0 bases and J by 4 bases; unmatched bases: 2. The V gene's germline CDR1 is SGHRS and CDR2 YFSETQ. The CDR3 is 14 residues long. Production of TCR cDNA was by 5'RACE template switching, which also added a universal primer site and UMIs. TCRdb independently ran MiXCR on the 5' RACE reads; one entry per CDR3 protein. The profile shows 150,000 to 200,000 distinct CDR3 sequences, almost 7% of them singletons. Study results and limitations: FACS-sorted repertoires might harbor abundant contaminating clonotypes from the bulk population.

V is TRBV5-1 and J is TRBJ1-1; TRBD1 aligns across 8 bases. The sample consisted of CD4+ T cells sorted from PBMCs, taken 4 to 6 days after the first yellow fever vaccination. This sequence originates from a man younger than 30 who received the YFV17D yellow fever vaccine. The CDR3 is CASSLGTGTTEAFF. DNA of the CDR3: TGCGCCAGCAGCTTGGGGACAGGGACCACTGAAGCTTTCTTT.